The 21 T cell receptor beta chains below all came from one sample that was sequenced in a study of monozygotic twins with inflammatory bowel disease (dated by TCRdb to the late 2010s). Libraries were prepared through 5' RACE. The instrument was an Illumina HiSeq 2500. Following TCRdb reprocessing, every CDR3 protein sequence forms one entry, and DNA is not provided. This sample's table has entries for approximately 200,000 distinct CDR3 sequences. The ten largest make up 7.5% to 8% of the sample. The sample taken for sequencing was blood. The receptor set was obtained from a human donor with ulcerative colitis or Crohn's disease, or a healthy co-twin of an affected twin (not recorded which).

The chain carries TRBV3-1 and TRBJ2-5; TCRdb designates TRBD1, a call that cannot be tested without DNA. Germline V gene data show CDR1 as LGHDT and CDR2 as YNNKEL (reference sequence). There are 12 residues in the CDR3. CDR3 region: CATGGQGETQYF.

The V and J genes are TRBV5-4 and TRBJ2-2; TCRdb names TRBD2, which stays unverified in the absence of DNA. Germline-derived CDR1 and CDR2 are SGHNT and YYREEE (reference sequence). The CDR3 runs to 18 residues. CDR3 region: CASSSWTSGRGNTGELFF.

The chain's CDR3 is CASSYREFGQPQHF. The J gene is TRBJ1-5, the V gene TRBV12-3 or TRBV12-4; the D call of TRBD1 rests on TCRdb alone, since no DNA is present to check it. This CDR3 comprises 14 residues.

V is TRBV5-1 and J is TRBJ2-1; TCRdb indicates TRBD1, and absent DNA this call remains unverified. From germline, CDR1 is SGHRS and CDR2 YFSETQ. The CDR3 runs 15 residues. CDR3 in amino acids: CASSFEGGPHNEQFF.

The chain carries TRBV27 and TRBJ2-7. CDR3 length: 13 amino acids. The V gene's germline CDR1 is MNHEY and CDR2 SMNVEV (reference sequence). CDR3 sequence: CASSLSALYEQYF.

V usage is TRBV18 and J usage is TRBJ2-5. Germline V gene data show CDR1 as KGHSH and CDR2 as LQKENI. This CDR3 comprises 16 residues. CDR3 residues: CASSPNQWGYQETQYF.

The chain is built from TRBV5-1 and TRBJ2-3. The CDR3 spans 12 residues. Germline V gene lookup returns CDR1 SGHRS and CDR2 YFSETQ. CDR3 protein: CASASSTDTQYF.

The CDR3 region is CAGSPGGWSNQPQHF. The chain has TRBV7-2 and TRBJ1-5; the TCRdb call, TRBD1, lacks DNA for checking. Germline CDR1 and CDR2: SGHTA and FQGNSA. CDR3 length equals 15 residues.

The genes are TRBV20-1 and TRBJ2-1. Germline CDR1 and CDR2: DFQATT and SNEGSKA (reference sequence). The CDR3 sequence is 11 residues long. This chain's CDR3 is CSASGYNEQFF.

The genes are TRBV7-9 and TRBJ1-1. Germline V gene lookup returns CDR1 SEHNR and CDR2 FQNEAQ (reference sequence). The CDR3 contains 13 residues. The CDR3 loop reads CASSPERTLAAFF.

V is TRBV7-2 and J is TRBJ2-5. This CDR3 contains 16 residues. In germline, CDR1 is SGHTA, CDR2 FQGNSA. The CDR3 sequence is CASSLPTSPAMETQYF.

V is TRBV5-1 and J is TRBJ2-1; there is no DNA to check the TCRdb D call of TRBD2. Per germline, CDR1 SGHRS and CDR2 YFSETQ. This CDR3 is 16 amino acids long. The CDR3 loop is CASSLAWEVYYNEQFF.

CDR3 sequence reads: CAIISQRGQGLGYTF. V is TRBV10-3 and J is TRBJ1-2; TCRdb's assignment of TRBD1 cannot be checked, as there is no DNA. Germline values: CDR1 ENHRY, CDR2 SYGVKD. CDR3 length: 15 amino acids.

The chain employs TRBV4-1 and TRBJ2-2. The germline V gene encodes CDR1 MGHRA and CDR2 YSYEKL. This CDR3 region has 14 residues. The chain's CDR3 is CASSHSANTGELFF.

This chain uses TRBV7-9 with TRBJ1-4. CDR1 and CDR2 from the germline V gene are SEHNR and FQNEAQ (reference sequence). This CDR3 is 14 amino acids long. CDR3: CASSFAATNEKLFF.

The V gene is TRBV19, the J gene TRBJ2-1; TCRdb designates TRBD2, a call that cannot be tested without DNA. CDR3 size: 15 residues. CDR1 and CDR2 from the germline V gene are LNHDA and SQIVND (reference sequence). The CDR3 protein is CASSIGSSGSYEQFF.

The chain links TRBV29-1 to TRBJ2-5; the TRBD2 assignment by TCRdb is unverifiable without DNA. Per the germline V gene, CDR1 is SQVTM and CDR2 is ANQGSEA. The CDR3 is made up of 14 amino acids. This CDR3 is CSSRLAGLQETQYF.

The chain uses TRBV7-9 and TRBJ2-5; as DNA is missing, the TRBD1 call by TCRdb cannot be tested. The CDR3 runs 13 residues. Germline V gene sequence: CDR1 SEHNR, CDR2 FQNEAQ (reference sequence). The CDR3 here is CASSSTGGETQYF.

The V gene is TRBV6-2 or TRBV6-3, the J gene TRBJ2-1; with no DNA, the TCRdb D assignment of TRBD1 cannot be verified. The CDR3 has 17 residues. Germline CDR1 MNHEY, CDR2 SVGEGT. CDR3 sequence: CASTPVWKASSYNEQFF.

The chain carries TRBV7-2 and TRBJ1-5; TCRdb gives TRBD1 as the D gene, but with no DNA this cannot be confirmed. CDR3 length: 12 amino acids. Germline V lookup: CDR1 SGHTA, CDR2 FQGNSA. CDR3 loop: CASSPPQGTQHF.

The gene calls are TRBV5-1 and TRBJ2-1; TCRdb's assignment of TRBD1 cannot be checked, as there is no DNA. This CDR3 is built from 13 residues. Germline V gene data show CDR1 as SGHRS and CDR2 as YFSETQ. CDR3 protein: CASYYSGRNEQFF.